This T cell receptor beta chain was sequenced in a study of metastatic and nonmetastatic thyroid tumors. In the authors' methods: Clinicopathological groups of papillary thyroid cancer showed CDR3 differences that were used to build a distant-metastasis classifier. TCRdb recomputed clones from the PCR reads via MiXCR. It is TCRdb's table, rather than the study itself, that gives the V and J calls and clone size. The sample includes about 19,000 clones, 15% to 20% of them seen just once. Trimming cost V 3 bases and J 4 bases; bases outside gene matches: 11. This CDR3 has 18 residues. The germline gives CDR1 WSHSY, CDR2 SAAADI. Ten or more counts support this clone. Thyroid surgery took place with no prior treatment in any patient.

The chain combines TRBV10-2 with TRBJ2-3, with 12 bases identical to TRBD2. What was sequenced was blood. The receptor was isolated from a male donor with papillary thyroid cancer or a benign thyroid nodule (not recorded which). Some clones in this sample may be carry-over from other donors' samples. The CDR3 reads CASSDRLAGGYNADTQYF. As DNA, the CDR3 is TGCGCCAGCAGTGATAGGCTAGCGGGAGGGTATAATGCAGATACGCAGTATTTT.